This T cell receptor (beta chain) was identified in a study of cytomegalovirus exposure and HLA in healthy donors. Deletions cut 6 bases from V and 7 bases from J, with 12 bases between. The germline V gene encodes CDR1 MNHEY and CDR2 SVGAGI. This CDR3 comprises 13 residues. This clone was counted only a few times. The target antigen is unknown. Whole-study results and caveats: The investigators catalogued 150 to 200 TCR beta chains as cytomegalovirus-associated. Reported results showed that the classifier diagnosed cytomegalovirus status with high specificity and sensitivity.

Here immunoSEQ multiplex PCR was the method, and the copy in TCRdb shows in-frame clones only, minus some. Here the sample spans 190,000 or so clones, roughly 84% being singletons. The rearrangement links TRBV6-5 to TRBJ2-2; D perhaps matches TRBD2 (5 bases). This clonotype was sampled from a woman aged 18-29 years in good health and CMV-seropositive. The specimen was PBMCs. The CDR3 sequence: CASSKLGIGELFF. The CDR3 region has the DNA TGTGCCAGCAGCAAACTAGGAATCGGGGAGCTGTTTTTT.